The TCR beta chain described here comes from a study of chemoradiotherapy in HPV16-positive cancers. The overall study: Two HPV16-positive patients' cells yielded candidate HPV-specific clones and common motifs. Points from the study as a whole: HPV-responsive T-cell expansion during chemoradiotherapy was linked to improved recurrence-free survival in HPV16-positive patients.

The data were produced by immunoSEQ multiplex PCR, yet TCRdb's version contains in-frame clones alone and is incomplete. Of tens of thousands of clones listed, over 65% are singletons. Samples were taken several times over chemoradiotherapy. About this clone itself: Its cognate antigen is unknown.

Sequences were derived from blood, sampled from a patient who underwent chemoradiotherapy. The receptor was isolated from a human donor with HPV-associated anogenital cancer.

CDR3 nucleotides: TGCGCCAGCAGCTTGGCCGTGAATCTCGACAGGCTCACTGAAGCTTTCTTT. This sequence encodes CASSLAVNLDRLTEAFF. V usage is TRBV5-1 and J usage is TRBJ1-1; D might be TRBD1 (6 bases). The CDR3 is made up of 17 amino acids. Germline lookup yields CDR1 SGHRS and CDR2 YFSETQ. Trimming took 0 bases from V and 4 from J, leaving 19 bases between them.